This TCR beta chain stems from a study of radiation and T cells in renal cell carcinoma. Germline V gene sequence: CDR1 SGHAT, CDR2 FQNNGV. The V end was cut by 5 bases, the J end by 4 bases, with 17 bases between. This CDR3 has 15 residues. Time point reported: blood 4 weeks post-SBRT, at nephrectomy. Treatment: 15 Gy SBRT to primary tumor, nephrectomy 4 weeks later. Only in-frame clones appear in the TCRdb table, and some are missing; sequencing was by immunoSEQ multiplex PCR. The repertoire consists of 60,000 to 95,000 clones, with roughly 83% occurring once and the leading ten covering roughly 2.2%.

The sequences come from blood, collected from a patient whose treatment included radiotherapy and nephrectomy. The sequence was collected from a woman aged 55-70 years with renal cell carcinoma. The chain carries TRBV11-2 and TRBJ1-2; tentative D call: TRBD1 (6 bases). In nucleotides, the CDR3 is TGTGCCAGCAGCAGCCGGACAGTTACACCCTATGGCTACACCTTC. This translates into CASSSRTVTPYGYTF.